Following are 30 T cell receptor beta chains from one sample sequenced in a study of T-cell reconstitution after alpha-beta-depleted transplantation in children. TCRbeta library construction was performed incorporating unique molecular identifiers. Via MiXCR, TCRdb re-called the PCR reads, giving one row per CDR3 protein. Of hundreds of thousands of distinct CDR3 sequences in the sample, 15% to 20% were seen once. Sequenced material: PBMCs, mostly from graft donor cells, taken 360 days after TCRalphabeta/CD19-depleted stem cell transplant. The receptors derive from a boy under two years old who had a stem cell transplant for Wiskott-Aldrich syndrome, so the T cells may come from the graft donor.

The gene calls are TRBV7-8 and TRBJ2-1; TRBD2 agrees at 10 bases. V lost 5 bases and J lost 2; bases outside the gene matches: 3. The CDR3 runs 15 residues. Germline loops: CDR1 SGHVS, CDR2 FQNEAQ. The CDR3, as DNA: TGTGCCAGCAGCCGAAGCGGGAGGGCCTACAATGAGCAGTTCTTC. Protein product: CASSRSGRAYNEQFF. The full variable domain, rest sourced from reference TRBV7-8 and TRBJ2-1, is GAGVSQSPRYKVAKRGQDVALRCDPISGHVSLFWYQQALGQGPEFLTYFQNEAQLDKSGLPSDRFFAERPEGSVSTLKIQRTQQEDSAVYLCASSRSGRAYNEQFFGPGTRLTVL.

This clonotype was seen only a few times. The chain carries TRBV7-6 and TRBJ2-1; D may correspond to TRBD1 or TRBD2 (5 bases each). Trimming took 5 bases from V and 6 from J, leaving 17 bases between them. CDR1 is SGHVS and CDR2 is FNYEAQ in the germline V gene. CDR3 length equals 15 residues. CDR3 in DNA: TGTGCCAGCAGCCCCCTTAGGGGACCCCGCAATGAGCAGTTCTTC. Encoded protein: CASSPLRGPRNEQFF.

The V and J genes are TRBV29-1 and TRBJ2-1; TRBD2 is a possible D gene (5 bases). Germline-derived CDR1 and CDR2 are SQVTM and ANQGSEA. The CDR3 consists of 13 residues. The V end lost 5 bases, the J end lost 2 bases, and 10 bases lay between the germline ends. The CDR3 loop reads CSVPTGTYNEQFF. CDR3 bases: TGCAGCGTTCCCACGGGAACCTACAATGAGCAGTTCTTC.

V and J are TRBV6-1 and TRBJ2-3, with 9 bases that match TRBD2. There are 14 residues in the CDR3. J gave up 5 bases and V 5 bases, and 5 bases lay outside the gene matches. Germline V gene lookup returns CDR1 MNHNS and CDR2 SASEGT. The CDR3 spells CASSRLADRDTQYF. The CDR3 coding sequence is TGTGCCAGCAGTAGACTAGCGGATAGAGATACGCAGTATTTT.

The chain has TRBV21-1 and TRBJ2-7; the DNA was not compared with TRBD2, the D call given in the table. TRBV21-1 is an annotated pseudogene. The CDR3 has 15 residues. The CDR3 loop is CASSAHSGGPYEQYF. CDR3 in DNA: TGTGCCAGCAGCGCCCATAGCGGTGGACCCTACGAGCAGTACTTC.

This sequence joins TRBV10-3 and TRBJ1-5; TRBD1 aligns across 7 bases. V was pared by 3 bases and J by 2 bases, with 1 base of the junction left unmatched. The CDR3 loop spans 14 amino acids. CDR1 and CDR2 (germline): ENHRY, SYGVKD. DNA for the CDR3: TGTGCCATCAGTGACGGACAGGGCAATCAGCCCCAGCATTTT. Translated, it gives CAISDGQGNQPQHF.

This clonotype was observed many times. This chain connects TRBV2 to TRBJ2-7; TRBD1 is a possible D gene (7 bases). Germline V CDR1 and CDR2: SNHLY, FYNNEI. CDR3 length: 14 amino acids. V lost 5 bases and J lost 4, with 15 bases in between. CDR3 in amino acids: CASSTPPGGYEQYF. For the CDR3, the DNA is TGTGCCAGCAGTACCCCCCCAGGGGGGTACGAGCAGTACTTC.

This chain connects TRBV28 to TRBJ2-7, with a weak D call TRBD2 (6 bases). Trimming cost V 5 bases and J 5 bases, with 19 bases left between them. The length of the CDR3 is 15 residues. Germline-derived CDR1 and CDR2 are MDHEN and SYDVKM. CDR3 bases: TGTGCCAGCAGTCCCCAGGTGGGGGGTTTTGACGAGCAGTACTTC. Translated: CASSPQVGGFDEQYF.

The chain couples TRBV29-1 to TRBJ2-1; D possibly corresponds to TRBD1 (5 bases). In germline, CDR1 is SQVTM, CDR2 ANQGSEA. V was trimmed by 6 bases and J by 0 bases, leaving 9 bases between them. This CDR3 has 13 amino acids. As DNA, the CDR3 is TGCAGCGTACGACAGAGCTCCTACAATGAGCAGTTCTTC. Residues: CSVRQSSYNEQFF.

The rearrangement uses TRBV10-3 and TRBJ1-2; D may be TRBD1 (5 bases). This CDR3 is 12 amino acids long. The germline gives CDR1 ENHRY, CDR2 SYGVKD. Trimming took 8 bases from V and 6 from J, leaving 13 bases between them. The CDR3 bases are TGTGCCATCCACTTGGGGGACCATGGCTACACCTTC. It specifies CAIHLGDHGYTF.

This clonotype was detected only a few times. This chain uses TRBV30 with TRBJ2-5; a weak D match, TRBD1 (6 bases). This CDR3 is 15 amino acids long. Trimming shortened V by 0 bases and J by 2 bases, and 13 bases separated the two germline ends. Germline V lookup: CDR1 GTSNPN, CDR2 SVGIG (reference sequence). DNA of the CDR3: TGTGCCTGGAGTGTTAGTCTGGGGGCACAAGAGACCCAGTACTTC. Translating it yields CAWSVSLGAQETQYF.

The rearrangement joins TRBV5-1 to TRBJ2-3; D gene uncertain. Germline V gene data show CDR1 as SGHRS and CDR2 as YFSETQ. V was clipped by 2 bases and J by 2 bases, with 15 bases between them. This CDR3 spans 16 amino acids. The CDR3 protein is CASSLAGVSFTDTQYF. CDR3 nucleotide sequence: TGCGCCAGCAGCTTAGCAGGCGTTTCCTTCACAGATACGCAGTATTTT.

This clonotype was found a few times. The CDR3 sequence: CASSSGQGYSYEQYF. The CDR3 DNA reads TGTGCCAGCAGCTCTGGACAGGGTTACTCCTACGAGCAGTACTTC. The chain couples TRBV11-3 to TRBJ2-7, with 8 bases lining up with TRBD1. The CDR3 is 15 amino acids. The V segment lost 4 bases and the J segment 0 bases; nucleotides outside the gene matches: 5. Germline-derived CDR1 and CDR2 are SGHNT and YENEEA.

This clonotype showed up just a few times. CDR3 DNA sequence: TGCAGCGTTGCCCGACAGCTTATCTATGGCTACACCTTC. Its protein is CSVARQLIYGYTF. J is TRBJ1-2 and V is TRBV29-1; tentative D call: TRBD1 (5 bases). V dropped 4 bases and J dropped 4 bases, with 13 bases sitting between them. The CDR3 has 13 residues. CDR1 and CDR2 from the germline V gene are SQVTM and ANQGSEA.

This clonotype has a handful of counts. The rearrangement uses TRBV7-6 and TRBJ2-2; the D gene is possibly TRBD1 (6 bases). Germline assignment: CDR1 SGHVS and CDR2 FNYEAQ. This CDR3 contains 17 residues. V was cut by 4 bases and J by 0 bases, with 15 bases left in between. Here the CDR3 reads CASSYLSGTPNTGELFF. The CDR3 DNA sequence: TGTGCCAGCAGCTATTTATCCGGGACACCGAACACCGGGGAGCTGTTTTTT.

V is TRBV24-1 and J is TRBJ2-1; possibly TRBD1 for D (6 bases). Trimming took off 6 bases at V and 7 bases at J, with 15 bases between the two ends. Looked up from germline, CDR1 is KGHDR and CDR2 is SFDVKD. There are 14 residues in the CDR3. In DNA form, the CDR3 reads TGTGCCACCAGTTCGGGACACCAGCTGAATGAGCAGTTCTTC. Translation: CATSSGHQLNEQFF.

This clonotype was seen just once. The CDR3 protein is CASSLSAGVVGELFF. The CDR3 region has the DNA TGCGCCAGCAGCTTGAGTGCAGGGGTAGTCGGGGAGCTGTTTTTT. This chain joins TRBV5-1 and TRBJ2-2, with D perhaps TRBD1 (6 bases). Germline CDR1 SGHRS, CDR2 YFSETQ. The V gene lost 1 base and the J gene lost 7 bases, with 14 bases spanning the gap. The CDR3 runs 15 residues.

The chain has TRBV10-3 and TRBJ2-7; D is possibly TRBD1 (5 bases). V was cut by 4 bases and J by 2 bases, with 9 bases left in between. The length of the CDR3 is 13 residues. Germline V gene lookup returns CDR1 ENHRY and CDR2 SYGVKD. The CDR3 nucleotides are TGTGCCATCAGTGTGACAGAGGCCTACGAGCAGTACTTC. Translated, it gives CAISVTEAYEQYF.

The rearrangement joins TRBV6-1 to TRBJ2-6; 8 nucleotides match TRBD1. The CDR3 spans 18 residues. CDR1 is MNHNS and CDR2 is SASEGT in the germline V gene. V lost 4 bases and J lost 1; bases outside the gene matches: 9. The CDR3 bases are TGTGCCAGCAGTGTAAGGGGACAGGATATTTCTGGGGCCAACGTCCTGACTTTC. This sequence encodes CASSVRGQDISGANVLTF.

In its sample, this clonotype was seen many times. This chain connects TRBV12-3 or TRBV12-4 to TRBJ2-1; 8 bases align to TRBD1. CDR3 length: 15 amino acids. V dropped 3 bases and J dropped 8; count of bases not matched to a gene: 9. Here the CDR3 reads CASSFTPTGAYEQFF. The DNA of the CDR3 is TGTGCCAGCAGTTTTACCCCGACAGGGGCCTATGAGCAGTTCTTC.

This chain uses TRBV7-9 with TRBJ1-4; D not certain. The CDR3 totals 14 residues. Germline CDR1 and CDR2: SEHNR and FQNEAQ (reference sequence). With 5 bases removed from V and 4 bases from J, the gap between germline ends came to 11 bases. The CDR3 spells CASSPRRSNEKLFF. The CDR3 DNA sequence: TGTGCCAGCAGCCCCAGACGGAGTAATGAAAAACTGTTTTTT.

This sequence joins TRBV4-3 and TRBJ2-7; 8 bases fit TRBD1. The CDR3 loop spans 16 amino acids. J gave up 3 bases and V 0 bases, and 7 bases lay outside the gene matches. Germline CDR1 reads LGHNA; CDR2 reads YSLEER. CDR3: CASSQDPGTGHYEQYF. CDR3 sequence (DNA): TGCGCCAGCAGCCAAGATCCCGGGACAGGACACTACGAGCAGTACTTC.

Only a few counts were recorded for this clonotype. V is TRBV5-6 and J is TRBJ1-2; D gene unclear. Germline-derived CDR1 and CDR2 are SGHDT and YYEEEE. The CDR3 contains 14 residues. V was pared by 1 base and J by 2 bases, with 9 bases between. CDR3 region: CASSLFAANYGYTF. CDR3 bases: TGTGCCAGCAGCTTGTTTGCCGCGAACTATGGCTACACCTTC.

The chain links TRBV6-2 or TRBV6-3 to TRBJ1-1; no clear D. The length of the CDR3 is 14 residues. The germline gives CDR1 MNHEY, CDR2 SVGEGT. V lost 5 bases and J lost 1, with 11 bases in between. The CDR3 bases are TGTGCCAGCAGTCCTCGACGGGGGAACACTGAAGCTTTCTTT. It is translated as CASSPRRGNTEAFF.

The V and J genes are TRBV5-1 and TRBJ2-3; maybe TRBD1 (5 bases). Germline V lookup: CDR1 SGHRS, CDR2 YFSETQ. The CDR3 consists of 19 residues. V lost 0 bases and J 2 bases, leaving 22 bases between the germline ends. The CDR3 region has the DNA TGCGCCAGCAGCTTGGCCGGTGGGCAGGGTTCCTTTTTCACAGATACGCAGTATTTT. Protein sequence: CASSLAGGQGSFFTDTQYF.

This rearrangement joins TRBV7-8 to TRBJ2-1; D is unresolved. Germline assignment: CDR1 SGHVS and CDR2 FQNEAQ. The CDR3 contains 14 residues. V lost 1 base and J lost 4, with 8 bases in between. The CDR3 DNA follows: TGTGCCAGCAGCTTAGATGTGGGGTACAATGAGCAGTTCTTC. Translating it yields CASSLDVGYNEQFF.

Only a few counts were recorded for this clonotype. V gene TRBV29-1 combines with J gene TRBJ2-1; D may be TRBD1 (5 bases). The V gene lost 4 bases and the J gene lost 2 bases, with 9 bases spanning the gap. This CDR3 is built from 13 residues. The germline gives CDR1 SQVTM, CDR2 ANQGSEA. CDR3 nucleotides: TGCAGCGTTGCGGGCAGGGCCTACAATGAGCAGTTCTTC. Its protein is CSVAGRAYNEQFF.

In this sample, this clonotype turned up many times. The chain employs TRBV5-1 and TRBJ1-2; unclear D gene. The CDR3 length is 15 residues. Looked up from germline, CDR1 is SGHRS and CDR2 is YFSETQ. V dropped 5 bases and J dropped 3 bases, with 17 bases sitting between them. The CDR3 DNA is TGCGCCAGCAGTTATGGTGGTGGGAGTGACTATGGCTACACCTTC. The encoded protein is CASSYGGGSDYGYTF.

In its sample, this clonotype was seen a few times. This sequence joins TRBV29-1 and TRBJ2-1, with D maybe TRBD2 (5 bases). The CDR3 runs 15 residues. V lost 4 bases and J 3 bases, leaving 16 bases between the germline ends. Germline values: CDR1 SQVTM, CDR2 ANQGSEA. The CDR3 here is CSVVGGWESYNEQFF. CDR3 sequence (DNA): TGCAGCGTTGTCGGTGGATGGGAGAGCTACAATGAGCAGTTCTTC.

The sample holds a few counts of this clonotype. This chain uses TRBV5-1 with TRBJ2-5; TRBD2 matches at 14 bases. This CDR3 contains 14 residues. Unmatched junction bases numbered 2, after V lost 5 bases and J lost 5 bases. Germline CDR1 reads SGHRS; CDR2 reads YFSETQ. The DNA of the CDR3 is TGCGCCAGCAGGCGGACTAGCGGGAGGGAGACCCAGTACTTC. Its translation is CASRRTSGRETQYF.